Each of the 2 T cell receptor beta chains below was sequenced from the same sample in a study of kidney transplant recipient with SARS-CoV-2 infection. From the reads, TCRdb called clonotypes with MiXCR, one entry per CDR3 protein. The table shows fewer than 250,000 distinct CDR3 sequences, with around 30% occurring only once. The sequences come from a blood sample, collected at baseline and on roughly day 110 from a kidney transplant recipient. The source is a male patient aged 30 to 40 who had COVID-19 and was a kidney transplant recipient. Some T cells could come from the graft donor.

As to this clonotype: This may come from a read error, since a much larger clone is one base off. The chain recombines TRBV5-5 with TRBJ2-2; TRBD1 matches at 8 bases. The CDR3 length is 17 residues. The V gene end was trimmed by 6 bases and the J gene end by 2 bases; junction bases not matched to a gene: 12. The germline V gene has CDR1 SGHKS and CDR2 YYEKEE (reference sequence). The CDR3 sequence is CASNWARQGTNTGELFF. For the CDR3, the DNA is TGTGCCAGCAACTGGGCCCGACAGGGGACAAACACCGGGGAGCTGTTTTTT.

Concerning this clonotype: A much larger clone lies a single base off, so this may be a read error. The chain employs TRBV6-1 and TRBJ1-2; no clear D gene. CDR3 length: 17 residues. Looked up from germline, CDR1 is MNHNS and CDR2 is SASEGT. In nucleotides, the CDR3 is TGTGACAGCAGTAAAATCGACTCTATGCGAAAGACCTATGGCTACACCTTC. Translated, it gives CDSSKIDSMRKTYGYTF.